Given below is one T cell receptor beta chain in context. What it recognizes is unknown. They ran version v3.0 of the immunoSEQ assay at survey level. Using immunoSEQ multiplex PCR, the repertoire was profiled, and TCRdb retains in-frame clones only, with some absent. Of 25,000 to 30,000 clones in the sample, roughly 84% were seen once. The ends were cut back, 1 base at V and 0 bases at J, with 12 bases in the middle. Germline V gives CDR1 MGHRA, CDR2 YSYEKL. CDR3 length equals 16 residues. The entry originates in a study of long-term antiretroviral therapy in people with HIV. Whole-study results and caveats: Despite increasing after ART, diversity remained lower than that of transplant donor controls.

The clonotype was recovered from a young man with HIV. The sequencing used unsorted PBMCs, collected almost 2.9 years after starting antiretroviral therapy. The chain recombines TRBV4-1 with TRBJ1-1; no clear D gene. DNA of the CDR3: TGCGCCAGCAGCCAAGTTCCCGGGATCATGAACACTGAAGCTTTCTTT. Protein product: CASSQVPGIMNTEAFF.